This T cell receptor (beta chain) was obtained from a study of ipilimumab plus nivolumab after autologous stem cell transplantation. Checkpoint therapy with ipilimumab 1 mg/kg began 14 to 28 days after transplant. The assay was immunoSEQ multiplex PCR, and TCRdb's table has in-frame clones only and misses some. The sample lists 8,000 to 11,000 clones; about four fifths were seen once. The CDR3 loop spans 15 amino acids. The germline CDR1 and CDR2 sequences are SGHRS and YFSETQ. J was trimmed by 6 bases and V by 1 base; bases with no gene match: 4. The receptor was derived from a male donor with diffuse large B-cell lymphoma. This chain links TRBV5-1 with TRBJ2-2; 9 bases match TRBD1. The sample here was PBMCs, taken in a trial of ipilimumab plus nivolumab as post-transplant consolidation. CDR3 sequence reads: CASSLLQGASGELFF. CDR3 coding DNA: TGCGCCAGCAGCTTGTTACAGGGGGCCTCCGGGGAGCTGTTTTTT.